These 29 T cell receptor beta chains originate from one sample sequenced in a study of shared clonotypes between healthy human individuals (dated by TCRdb to the early 2020s). The library came from the immunoSEQ multiplex PCR assay. TCRdb holds this immuneACCESS table with in-frame rearrangements only. Some clones are missing; in checked studies, unresolved V genes explain under half, and the rest has no known cause. Within this sample are 450,000 to 500,000 clones, with around 73% of them counted one time only. The ten largest clones add up to more than 10% of the sample. The sequencing input was PBMCs. These receptors all stem from a woman aged 40 to 50 in good health. Some clones in this sample may be carry-over from other donors' samples.

This clone was picked up a small number of times. The gene calls are TRBV7-9 and TRBJ2-4, with 7 bases aligning to TRBD2. Per germline, CDR1 SEHNR and CDR2 FQNEAQ (reference sequence). Trimming cost V 5 bases and J 0 bases; bases outside gene matches: 7. The CDR3 totals 16 residues. CDR3 region: CASSPRGLSAKNIQYF. The CDR3, as DNA: TGTGCCAGCAGCCCCCGGGGACTATCAGCCAAAAACATTCAGTACTTC. The full variable domain, completed using reference TRBV7-9 and TRBJ2-4, is DTGVSQNPRHKITKRGQNVTFRCDPISEHNRLYWYRQTLGQGPEFLTYFQNEAQLEKSRLLSDRFSAERPKGSFSTLEIQRTEQGDSAMYLCASSPRGLSAKNIQYFGAGTRLSVL.

The table lists this clone with many counts. The gene calls are TRBV5-1 and TRBJ1-1; D is possibly TRBD1 (5 bases). V gave up 4 bases and J gave up 2 bases, with 18 bases separating them. The length of the CDR3 is 16 residues. The germline V gene has CDR1 SGHRS and CDR2 YFSETQ. The CDR3 bases are TGCGCCAGCAGCCGAGCATCGGGACCGAGAAACACTGAAGCTTTCTTT. Translating it yields CASSRASGPRNTEAFF.

The chain links TRBV27 to TRBJ2-7, with a weak D call TRBD2 (6 bases). The V end was cut by 2 bases, the J end by 5 bases, with 13 bases between. The germline V gene has CDR1 MNHEY and CDR2 SMNVEV (reference sequence). There are 14 residues in the CDR3. In nucleotides, the CDR3 is TGTGCCAGCAGTTTACGGCGGGATGGGGACGAGCAGTACTTC. Its translation: CASSLRRDGDEQYF.

This clone is judged medium-sized (0.01 to 0.1%). The sample holds other DNA sequences that translate to the same CDR3. This CDR3 reads CASSLTFAGNTIYF. The CDR3, as DNA: TGTGCCAGCAGCCTCACTTTTGCTGGAAACACCATATATTTT. The rearrangement joins TRBV9 to TRBJ1-3; no firm D call. CDR3 size: 14 residues. The germline gives CDR1 SGDLS, CDR2 YYNGEE. V lost 4 bases, J lost 2 bases, and 10 bases lay in between. The variable domain in full, with the rest retrieved from reference TRBV9 and TRBJ1-3, is DSGVTQTPKHLITATGQRVTLRCSPRSGDLSVYWYQQSLDQGLQFLIQYYNGEERAKGNILERFSAQQFPDLHSELNLSSLELGDSALYFCASSLTFAGNTIYFGEGSWLTVV.

The CDR3 region is CASSSQGMDYEQYF. The CDR3 DNA reads TGCGCCAGCAGCTCTCAGGGGATGGACTACGAGCAGTACTTC. V and J are TRBV5-1 and TRBJ2-7; possible D gene TRBD1, 6 bases. This CDR3 is 14 amino acids long. With 3 bases removed from V and 3 bases from J, the gap between germline ends came to 13 bases. CDR1 and CDR2 from the germline V gene are SGHRS and YFSETQ.

The rearrangement uses TRBV7-8 and TRBJ2-1; perhaps TRBD1 as D (6 bases). CDR3 length equals 16 residues. The germline V and J ends were trimmed by 4 bases and 4 bases, with 17 bases remaining between them. Germline assignment: CDR1 SGHVS and CDR2 FQNEAQ. The CDR3 is CASSSGGAGVYNEQFF. CDR3 in DNA: TGTGCCAGCAGCTCTGGGGGCGCAGGGGTTTACAATGAGCAGTTCTTC.

The rearrangement links TRBV9 to TRBJ2-2; D is undetermined. Germline V CDR1 and CDR2: SGDLS, YYNGEE. The CDR3 runs to 15 residues. Trimming stripped 4 bases from V and 4 bases from J, with 14 bases between. The CDR3 protein is CASSSDLSGTGELFF. As DNA, the CDR3 is TGTGCCAGCAGCTCAGACCTGTCGGGCACCGGGGAGCTGTTTTTT.

The chain couples TRBV19 to TRBJ2-6, with D perhaps matching TRBD1 or TRBD2 (5 bases each). V lost 3 bases to trimming and J lost 4 bases, with 16 bases between them. This CDR3 has 17 amino acids. Looked up from germline, CDR1 is LNHDA and CDR2 is SQIVND (reference sequence). Written as DNA, the CDR3 is TGTGCCAGTAGTATGACGACAGAGGGTAGGGGGGCCAACGTCCTGACTTTC. The encoded protein is CASSMTTEGRGANVLTF.

The genes are TRBV7-9 and TRBJ1-5; no clear D. V gave up 1 base and J gave up 6 bases, with 10 bases separating them. There are 14 residues in the CDR3. CDR1 SEHNR and CDR2 FQNEAQ come from the germline V gene (reference sequence). The DNA of the CDR3 is TGTGCCAGCAGCTTAGGGGGTCTGGGTCAGCCCCAGCATTTT. Translated, it gives CASSLGGLGQPQHF.

This clone has a handful of counts. CDR3 coding DNA: TGTGCCACCAGCAGTCCCGGGACAGGGATGGACGAGCAGTACTTC. Translated: CATSSPGTGMDEQYF. This sequence joins TRBV15 and TRBJ2-5; TRBD1 matches 9 bases. The end of the DNA is better explained by TRBJ2-7, so the J call may be wrong. This CDR3 spans 15 amino acids. In germline, CDR1 is LNHNV, CDR2 YYDKDF (reference sequence).

This clone turned up a few times. The rearrangement links TRBV18 to TRBJ1-1; D might be TRBD1 (5 bases). The CDR3 extends over 15 amino acids. Per germline, CDR1 KGHSH and CDR2 LQKENI. V lost 8 bases, J lost 2 bases, and 18 bases lay in between. The CDR3 loop is CASQTPAGLNTEAFF. CDR3 bases: TGTGCCAGCCAAACCCCGGCAGGGCTAAACACTGAAGCTTTCTTT.

The rearrangement uses TRBV7-3 and TRBJ2-3; 12 nucleotides agree with TRBD2. J lost 4 bases, V lost 5 bases, and 7 bases had no gene match. Germline V CDR1 and CDR2: SGHTA, FQGTGA. This CDR3 has 16 amino acids. This CDR3 is CASSLRLAGDSDTQYF. CDR3 sequence (DNA): TGTGCCAGCAGCCTCCGACTAGCGGGAGACTCAGATACGCAGTATTTT.

On this clone: A read error is likely here: a far larger clone is one base away. CDR3 coding DNA: TGTGCCAGCAGCCAAGAAAGCCTAGCGGGAGGGCCCTACGAGCAGTACTTC. It translates to CASSQESLAGGPYEQYF. This rearrangement joins TRBV4-2 to TRBJ2-7; 12 positions agree with TRBD2. The ends lost 0 bases at V and 2 bases at J; junction bases unmatched: 5. The CDR3 sequence is 17 residues long. Germline assignment: CDR1 LGHNA and CDR2 YNFKEQ.

The V gene is TRBV7-2, the J gene TRBJ1-6; 8 bases line up with TRBD1. This CDR3 spans 15 amino acids. J was trimmed by 9 bases and V by 2 bases; bases with no gene match: 6. Germline assignment: CDR1 SGHTA and CDR2 FQGNSA. CDR3 in DNA: TGTGCCAGCAGCTTAAGGCAGGGGGCATTTTCACCCCTCCACTTT. Translating gives CASSLRQGAFSPLHF. Together with reference TRBV7-2 and TRBJ1-6, the CDR3 gives the full variable domain: GAGVSQSPSNKVTEKGKDVELRCDPISGHTALYWYRQSLGQGLEFLIYFQGNSAPDKSGLPSDRFSAERTGGSVSTLTIQRTQQEDSAVYLCASSLRQGAFSPLHFGNGTRLTVT.

In its sample, this clone was seen once. This sequence joins TRBV14 and TRBJ1-2; D unresolved. Per the germline V gene, CDR1 is SGHDN and CDR2 is FVKESK. The CDR3 consists of 17 residues. V was shortened by 1 base and J by 1 base, with 16 bases between the two germline ends. This CDR3 reads CASSQAAWAAYNYGYTF. Here the CDR3 DNA reads TGTGCCAGCAGCCAAGCCGCATGGGCAGCCTATAACTATGGCTACACCTTC.

This clone was counted only a few times. The J gene is TRBJ1-2, the V gene TRBV7-2, with D unclear. Trimming stripped 3 bases from V and 8 bases from J, with 10 bases between. Germline V CDR1 and CDR2: SGHTA, FQGNSA. The length of the CDR3 is 12 residues. In DNA form, the CDR3 reads TGTGCCAGCAGCTTTTTGGTGGAAGGCTACACCTTC. Its protein is CASSFLVEGYTF.

This clone was recorded at least ten times. The CDR3 protein is CASSVEGGSYNEQFF. Here the CDR3 DNA reads TGTGCCAGCAGTGTTGAGGGGGGGTCCTACAATGAGCAGTTCTTC. The chain recombines TRBV6-4 with TRBJ2-1, with D possibly matching TRBD2 (7 bases). Germline loops: CDR1 MRHNA, CDR2 SNTAGT. This CDR3 comprises 15 residues. Trimming removed 4 bases from V and 1 base from J, with 11 bases in between.

Comment on this clone: It differs at one base from a far larger clone, so likely a read error. The chain carries TRBV28 and TRBJ1-5; no definite D call. Germline values: CDR1 MDHEN, CDR2 SYDVKM. V was clipped by 4 bases and J by 0 bases, with 4 bases between them. The CDR3 has 13 residues. The CDR3 protein is CASSWHSNQPQHF. The CDR3 nucleotides read TGTGCCAGCAGTTGGCATAGCAATCAGCCCCAGCATTTT.

The chain has TRBV5-1 and TRBJ2-3; either TRBD1 or TRBD2 may supply D (5 bases each). Germline V gives CDR1 SGHRS, CDR2 YFSETQ. This CDR3 spans 16 amino acids. Trimming stripped 4 bases from V and 6 bases from J, with 21 bases between. This CDR3 is CASSERSGTGRDTQYF. The CDR3 DNA is TGCGCCAGCAGCGAAAGATCCGGGACGGGTAGGGATACGCAGTATTTT.

V usage is TRBV7-2 and J usage is TRBJ2-1, with a weak D call TRBD2 (6 bases). V lost 2 bases to trimming and J lost 9 bases, with 14 bases between them. The CDR3 length is 14 residues. CDR1 SGHTA and CDR2 FQGNSA come from the germline V gene. In DNA form, the CDR3 reads TGTGCCAGCAGCTTAAGTACCCTAGCGAGTGAGCAGTTCTTC. Its translation: CASSLSTLASEQFF.

A few counts support this clone. The chain links TRBV10-3 to TRBJ2-5, with D maybe TRBD2 (6 bases). The CDR3 runs to 13 residues. Germline V lookup: CDR1 ENHRY, CDR2 SYGVKD. Trimming removed 8 bases from V and 3 bases from J, with 13 bases in between. In nucleotides, the CDR3 is TGTGCCATCCGAGGCGGGGAGAAAGAGACCCAGTACTTC. Translating gives CAIRGGEKETQYF.

About this clone itself: In the same sample, other DNA sequences code for this CDR3. The V gene is TRBV2, the J gene TRBJ2-5, with a weak D call TRBD1 (6 bases). Looked up from germline, CDR1 is SNHLY and CDR2 is FYNNEI. CDR3 size: 11 residues. The V end lost 8 bases, the J end lost 5 bases, and 9 bases lay between the germline ends. The CDR3 sequence: CASSRGETQYF. DNA for the CDR3: TGTGCCAGCTCAAGGGGGGAGACCCAGTACTTC.

This clone was found a few times. The chain carries TRBV9 and TRBJ1-1; no clear D gene. This CDR3 is built from 13 residues. Germline V gene sequence: CDR1 SGDLS, CDR2 YYNGEE. Trimming removed 0 bases at V and 6 bases at J, with 9 bases between. In nucleotides, the CDR3 is TGTGCCAGCAGCGTAGTGCCTAGGGCTGAAGCTTTCTTT. Its protein is CASSVVPRAEAFF.

This chain uses TRBV18 with TRBJ1-1; no clear D. Germline V lookup: CDR1 KGHSH, CDR2 LQKENI. Trimming pared 2 bases from V and 1 base from J, leaving 8 bases between. The CDR3 runs 14 residues. CDR3 protein: CASSPYTANTEAFF. The CDR3 nucleotides read TGTGCCAGCTCACCATACACAGCGAACACTGAAGCTTTCTTT. Full variable domain (outside the CDR3, taken from reference TRBV18 and TRBJ1-1): NAGVMQNPRHLVRRRGQEARLRCSPMKGHSHVYWYRQLPEEGLKFMVYLQKENIIDESGMPKERFSAEFPKEGPSILRIQQVVRGDSAAYFCASSPYTANTEAFFGQGTRLTVV.

The chain has TRBV7-2 and TRBJ1-1; D is unresolved. CDR1 is SGHTA and CDR2 is FQGNSA in the germline V gene. This CDR3 has 13 residues. Trimming stripped 5 bases from V and 5 bases from J, with 12 bases between. The CDR3 loop is CASSTTSETEAFF. The CDR3 DNA reads as TGTGCCAGCAGCACCACAAGTGAGACTGAAGCTTTCTTT. Using reference TRBV7-2 and TRBJ1-1 for the parts outside the CDR3, the full variable domain is GAGVSQSPSNKVTEKGKDVELRCDPISGHTALYWYRQSLGQGLEFLIYFQGNSAPDKSGLPSDRFSAERTGGSVSTLTIQRTQQEDSAVYLCASSTTSETEAFFGQGTRLTVV.

The CDR3: CAISESIAGSTGELFF. CDR3 in DNA: TGTGCCATCAGTGAGTCGATAGCGGGGTCCACCGGGGAGCTGTTTTTT. The V gene is TRBV10-3, the J gene TRBJ2-2; 8 bases align to TRBD2. The germline CDR1 and CDR2 sequences are ENHRY and SYGVKD. Trimming took 0 bases from V and 4 from J; bases not matched to a gene: 4. The CDR3 extends over 16 amino acids.

The V call is TRBV15, the J call TRBJ2-7; no definite D call. The CDR3 contains 13 residues. The V and J ends lost 0 bases and 9 bases respectively, with 12 bases between them. Germline CDR1 reads LNHNV; CDR2 reads YYDKDF (reference sequence). The CDR3 DNA follows: TGTGCCACCAGCAGAGATTTGTGGGCCGGGCAGTACTTC. Its protein product is CATSRDLWAGQYF. Variable domain in full (rest from reference TRBV15 and TRBJ2-7): DAMVIQNPRYQVTQFGKPVTLSCSQTLNHNVMYWYQQKSSQAPKLLFHYYDKDFNNEADTPDNFQSRRPNTSFCFLDIRSPGLGDTAMYLCATSRDLWAGQYFGPGTRLTVT.

To note about this clone: A much larger clone is a single base away; this may be a read error. The chain employs TRBV30 and TRBJ2-7; D may match TRBD1 or TRBD2 (5 bases each). Germline V gene sequence: CDR1 GTSNPN, CDR2 SVGIG (reference sequence). The CDR3 spans 13 residues. The CDR3 spells CDWNTGTPYEQYF. Written as DNA, the CDR3 is TGTGACTGGAACACGGGGACGCCTTACGAGCAGTACTTC.

This clone was seen only a few times. The V and J genes are TRBV7-9 and TRBJ2-7; the match to TRBD2 covers 16 bases. Germline CDR1 reads SEHNR; CDR2 reads FQNEAQ (reference sequence). J gave up 1 base and V 4 bases, and 4 bases lay outside the gene matches. There are 17 residues in the CDR3. The CDR3 bases are TGTGCCAGCAGCTCACCGGGACTAGCGGGAGGGTCCTACGAGCAGTACTTC. This sequence encodes CASSSPGLAGGSYEQYF.